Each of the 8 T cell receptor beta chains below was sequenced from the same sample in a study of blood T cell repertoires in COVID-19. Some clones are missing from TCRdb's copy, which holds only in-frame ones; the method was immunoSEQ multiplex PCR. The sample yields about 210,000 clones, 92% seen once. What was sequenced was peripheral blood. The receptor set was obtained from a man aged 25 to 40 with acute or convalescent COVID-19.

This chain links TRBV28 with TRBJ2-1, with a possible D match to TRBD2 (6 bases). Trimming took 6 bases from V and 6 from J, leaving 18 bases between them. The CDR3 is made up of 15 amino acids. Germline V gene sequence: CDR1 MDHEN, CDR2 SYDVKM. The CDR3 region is CASSSGTQFGNEQFF. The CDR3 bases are TGTGCCAGCAGCTCCGGGACTCAGTTCGGCAATGAGCAGTTCTTC.

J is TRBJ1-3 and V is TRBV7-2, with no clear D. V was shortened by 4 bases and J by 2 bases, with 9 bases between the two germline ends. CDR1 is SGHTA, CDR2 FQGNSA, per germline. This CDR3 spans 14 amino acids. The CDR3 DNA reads TGTGCCAGCAGCTCGGGATCCCCTGGAAACACCATATATTTT. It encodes CASSSGSPGNTIYF.

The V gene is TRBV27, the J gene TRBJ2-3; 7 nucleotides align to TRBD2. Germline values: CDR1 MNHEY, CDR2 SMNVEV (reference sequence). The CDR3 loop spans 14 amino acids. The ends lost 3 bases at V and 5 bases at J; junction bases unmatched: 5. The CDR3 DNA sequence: TGTGCCAGCAGTTTTCGGCGGGAGTTAGATACGCAGTATTTT. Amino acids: CASSFRRELDTQYF.

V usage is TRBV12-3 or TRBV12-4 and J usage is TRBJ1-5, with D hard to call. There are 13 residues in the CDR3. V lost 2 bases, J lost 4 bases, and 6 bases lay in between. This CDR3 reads CASSLLRNQPQHF. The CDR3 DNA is TGTGCCAGCAGTTTACTGCGTAATCAGCCCCAGCATTTT.

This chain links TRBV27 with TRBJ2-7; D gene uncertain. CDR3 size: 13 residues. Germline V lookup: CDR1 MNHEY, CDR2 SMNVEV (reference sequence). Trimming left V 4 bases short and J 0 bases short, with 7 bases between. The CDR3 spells CASSSPLSYEQYF. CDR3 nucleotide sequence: TGTGCCAGCAGTTCCCCCCTCTCCTACGAGCAGTACTTC.

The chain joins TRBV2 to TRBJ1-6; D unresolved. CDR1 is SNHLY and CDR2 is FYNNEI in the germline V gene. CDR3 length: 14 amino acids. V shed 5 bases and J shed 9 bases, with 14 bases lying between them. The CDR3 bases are TGTGCCAGCAGTCTACCCGGGGAGGCTTCACCCCTCCACTTT. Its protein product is CASSLPGEASPLHF.

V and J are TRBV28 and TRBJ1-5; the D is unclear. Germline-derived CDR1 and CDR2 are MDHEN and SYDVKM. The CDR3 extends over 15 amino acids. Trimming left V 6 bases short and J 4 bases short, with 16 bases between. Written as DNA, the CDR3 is TGTGCCAGCAGAGGAGAAGGTTTAGGAAATCAGCCCCAGCATTTT. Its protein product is CASRGEGLGNQPQHF.

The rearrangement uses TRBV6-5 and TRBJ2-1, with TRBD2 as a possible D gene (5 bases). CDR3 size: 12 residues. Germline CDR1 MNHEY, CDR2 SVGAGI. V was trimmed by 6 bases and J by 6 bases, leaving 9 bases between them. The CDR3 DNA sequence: TGTGCCAGCAGCGCTAGCCGCAATGAGCAGTTCTTC. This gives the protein CASSASRNEQFF.